This entry is about one TCR beta chain. Its antigen is as yet unknown. These data originate in a study of CD8+CD57+ T cells in acquired aplastic anemia. Across the whole study: The mean DNA yield obtained from sorted CD4+ and CD8+ cells came to 3 to 4 ug. Healthy donors had, on average, around 10 million reads for their CD4+ cells. General study points: In common between the patients and the controls were some 29 CD8+ CDR3 sequences. Patient and control CD8+ Simpson's diversity was not significantly different.

Genomic DNA, the template, was used for profiling of the TCR beta VDJ and CDR3. Using its own MiXCR run on the reads, TCRdb lists one record per CDR3 protein. The sample lists some 130,000 distinct CDR3 sequences; 48% were seen once. The receptor's source is a human donor in good health, serving as a control. The sample taken for sequencing was sorted CD4+, CD8+, or CD8+CD57+ T cells (not recorded which) from PBMCs.

In DNA, the CDR3 is TGTGCCAGCAGCTTAGAGGCTAGCGGGGGGGGAGTAAATGAGCAGTTCTTC. Its translation: CASSLEASGGGVNEQFF. The chain couples TRBV11-2 to TRBJ2-1; TRBD2 matches 12 bases. The ends lost 0 bases at V and 7 bases at J; junction bases unmatched: 7. CDR1 and CDR2 (germline): SGHAT, FQNNGV. The CDR3 has 17 amino acids. Based on the CDR3 plus reference TRBV11-2 and TRBJ2-1, the full variable domain is EAGVAQSPRYKIIEKRQSVAFWCNPISGHATLYWYQQILGQGPKLLIQFQNNGVVDDSQLPKDRFSAERLKGVDSTLKIQPAKLEDSAVYLCASSLEASGGGVNEQFFGPGTRLTVL.